Detailed here is one T cell receptor (beta chain). Its antigen is as yet unknown. Other DNA sequences in the same sample also yield this CDR3. The data stem from a study of shared clonotypes between healthy human individuals. Using immunoSEQ multiplex PCR, the repertoire was profiled, and TCRdb retains in-frame clones only, with some absent. Counted here are 850,000 to 1,200,000 clones, more than 65% occurring once; the ten biggest clones make up about 1.5%. Germline CDR1 reads SGHRS; CDR2 reads YFSETQ. This CDR3 contains 14 residues. Trimming removed 2 bases from V and 5 bases from J, with 13 bases in between. Into CD45RA+ naive and CD45RA-negative memory subsets, the CD4+ cells were split. Study-wide points: Even with large depth, rarefaction showed that sorted-subset sequencing was incomplete.

Sequencing input: memory CD4+ T cells sorted from blood. The subset is: CD45RA-negative fraction. The rearrangement uses TRBV5-1 and TRBJ2-5; TRBD2 might be the D (5 bases). The clonotype originates from a man between 18 and 35 years old in good health. The CDR3 protein is CASSLSVRGETQYF. CDR3 nucleotides: TGCGCCAGCAGCTTATCGGTCCGAGGGGAGACCCAGTACTTC.